These 14 T cell receptor beta chains originate from one sample sequenced in a study of blood T cell repertoires in COVID-19. This table comes from immunoSEQ multiplex PCR, and its TCRdb copy is limited to in-frame clones, with some not included. The profile shows approximately 450,000 clones, roughly 87% of them singletons. Sequencing used PBMCs or T cells enriched from blood (not recorded which). The receptors were gathered from a woman between 18 and 29 years old with acute COVID-19.

V gene TRBV6-5 combines with J gene TRBJ2-1, with a weak D call TRBD2 (6 bases). The CDR3 runs 12 residues. The germline V gene has CDR1 MNHEY and CDR2 SVGAGI. Trimming stripped 6 bases from V and 5 bases from J, with 8 bases between. CDR3 DNA: TGTGCCAGCAGGGGCGGGGACAATGAGCAGTTCTTC. Translated, it gives CASRGGDNEQFF.

The chain couples TRBV4-1 to TRBJ2-2; the match to TRBD1 covers 8 bases. Germline CDR1 is MGHRA and CDR2 is YSYEKL. The CDR3 has 15 amino acids. With 5 bases clipped from V and 4 bases from J, the junction kept 6 bases outside the gene matches. The CDR3 reads CASSIRQGRTGELFF. DNA for the CDR3: TGCGCCAGCAGCATACGACAGGGGCGCACCGGGGAGCTGTTTTTT.

This CDR3 is CASSVQSDRNYGYTF. CDR3 coding DNA: TGTGCCAGTAGTGTACAATCAGACAGAAACTATGGCTACACCTTC. The chain recombines TRBV19 with TRBJ1-2; the D gene is possibly TRBD1 (5 bases). The CDR3 extends over 15 amino acids. Germline-derived CDR1 and CDR2 are LNHDA and SQIVND (reference sequence). Deletions cut 5 bases from V and 2 bases from J, with 15 bases between.

V usage is TRBV18 and J usage is TRBJ2-5; possibly TRBD1 for D (6 bases). The germline V and J ends were trimmed by 6 bases and 2 bases, with 13 bases remaining between them. Germline CDR1 reads KGHSH; CDR2 reads LQKENI. This CDR3 contains 14 residues. Here the CDR3 DNA reads TGTGCCAGCTCGCGAAGAGGACAGCAAGAGACCCAGTACTTC. Encoded protein: CASSRRGQQETQYF. Full variable domain (outside the CDR3, taken from reference TRBV18 and TRBJ2-5): NAGVMQNPRHLVRRRGQEARLRCSPMKGHSHVYWYRQLPEEGLKFMVYLQKENIIDESGMPKERFSAEFPKEGPSILRIQQVVRGDSAAYFCASSRRGQQETQYFGPGTRLLVL.

This clone was seen only once. The rearrangement uses TRBV2 and TRBJ1-2; 9 bases match TRBD1. CDR3 length equals 13 residues. Germline trimming cut 10 bases from V and 0 bases from J; bases unmatched to any gene: 3. Germline CDR1 reads SNHLY; CDR2 reads FYNNEI. DNA of the CDR3: TGTGCCAAAAGACAGGGGGCTAACTATGGCTACACCTTC. It yields the protein CAKRQGANYGYTF.

The rearrangement joins TRBV5-1 to TRBJ2-5, with 13 bases that match TRBD2. Trimming cost V 0 bases and J 5 bases; bases outside gene matches: 4. Germline V gene sequence: CDR1 SGHRS, CDR2 YFSETQ. This CDR3 has 16 residues. CDR3 in amino acids: CASSLAGTSGTETQYF. CDR3 nucleotides: TGCGCCAGCAGCTTGGCCGGGACTAGCGGGACGGAGACCCAGTACTTC. Full variable domain (remainder filled in from reference TRBV5-1 and TRBJ2-5): KAGVTQTPRYLIKTRGQQVTLSCSPISGHRSVSWYQQTPGQGLQFLFEYFSETQRNKGNFPGRFSGRQFSNSRSEMNVSTLELGDSALYLCASSLAGTSGTETQYFGPGTRLLVL.

CDR3 sequence (DNA): TGCGCCAGCAGCCAGCTGGGGGCTGGGGAAGCTTTCTTT. This encodes CASSQLGAGEAFF. V gene TRBV4-1 combines with J gene TRBJ1-1, with a weak D call TRBD1 (6 bases). Germline assignment: CDR1 MGHRA and CDR2 YSYEKL. The V and J ends lost 3 bases and 8 bases respectively, with 13 bases between them. The CDR3 runs 13 residues.

The chain couples TRBV4-2 to TRBJ2-1; 9 nucleotides line up with TRBD1. Per germline, CDR1 LGHNA and CDR2 YNFKEQ. This CDR3 region has 16 residues. V shed 2 bases and J 7 bases; nucleotides not matched to a gene: 9. The CDR3 loop is CASSQLGQGKGNEQFF. The CDR3 DNA reads as TGTGCCAGCAGCCAATTGGGACAGGGTAAAGGAAATGAGCAGTTCTTC.

The J gene is TRBJ1-5, the V gene TRBV13; D gene unclear. Trimming stripped 0 bases from V and 3 bases from J, with 6 bases between. The CDR3 sequence is 14 residues long. The germline V gene has CDR1 PRHDT and CDR2 FYEKMQ (reference sequence). DNA of the CDR3: TGTGCCAGCAGCTTAGGCAGGCACAATCAGCCCCAGCATTTT. Its translation: CASSLGRHNQPQHF.

The chain is built from TRBV5-1 and TRBJ1-1; a weak D match, TRBD1 (6 bases). From germline, CDR1 is SGHRS and CDR2 YFSETQ. V lost 5 bases to trimming and J lost 1 base, with 21 bases between them. The CDR3 runs to 17 residues. The CDR3 DNA follows: TGCGCCAGCAGTAAAGGACAGAGGGAGCCCTCGAACACTGAAGCTTTCTTT. It specifies CASSKGQREPSNTEAFF.

The V gene is TRBV15, the J gene TRBJ2-7; D remains unclear. From germline, CDR1 is LNHNV and CDR2 YYDKDF (reference sequence). Trimming took 0 bases from V and 2 from J, leaving 5 bases between them. This CDR3 contains 13 residues. CDR3 sequence (DNA): TGTGCCACCAGCAGAGACCAGACCTACGAGCAGTACTTC. Translated: CATSRDQTYEQYF.

This clone has a single count. This could be a read error, since a much larger clone is one nucleotide away. The chain joins TRBV7-2 to TRBJ1-1, with 10 bases aligning to TRBD1. This CDR3 has 14 residues. Per the germline V gene, CDR1 is SGHTA and CDR2 is FQGNSA. The V and J ends lost 3 bases and 3 bases, in that order; junction bases with no gene match: 1. CDR3 protein: CASSFGTGDTEAFF. The CDR3 DNA is TGTGCCAGCAGCTTCGGGACAGGGGACACTGAAGCTTTCTTT.

The genes are TRBV18 and TRBJ2-7, with a tentative D call TRBD2 (5 bases). Germline V gene lookup returns CDR1 KGHSH and CDR2 LQKENI. V lost 0 bases, J lost 2 bases, and 8 bases lay in between. The CDR3 runs to 14 residues. The CDR3 region has the DNA TGTGCCAGCTCACCACCGACCGGGACCTACGAGCAGTACTTC. Amino acids: CASSPPTGTYEQYF.

The rearrangement joins TRBV6-5 to TRBJ2-7; 7 nucleotides align to TRBD1. This CDR3 has 13 amino acids. Germline V gives CDR1 MNHEY, CDR2 SVGAGI. V lost 3 bases and J lost 5; bases outside the gene matches: 4. The CDR3 sequence is CASSYNRGDEQYF. CDR3 coding DNA: TGTGCCAGCAGTTATAACAGGGGAGACGAGCAGTACTTC.